Shown below are 8 T cell receptor beta chains from a single sample sequenced in a study of cytomegalovirus exposure and HLA in healthy donors. The study ran its PCR with 60 Vbeta and 13 Jbeta primers. Generated by immunoSEQ multiplex PCR, the TCRdb table keeps only in-frame clones and is missing some. Altogether approximately 140,000 clones are present, under 85% being singletons, with the ten largest covering more than 0.95%. The sequenced material came from PBMCs. These receptors came from a man aged 18 to 30 in good health and CMV-seronegative.

This sequence joins TRBV7-2 and TRBJ1-1; D perhaps matches TRBD1 (6 bases). The V and J ends lost 0 bases and 5 bases respectively, with 10 bases between them. The CDR3 length is 14 residues. CDR1 is SGHTA, CDR2 FQGNSA, per germline. The CDR3 coding sequence is TGTGCCAGCAGCTTAGCAGGGGGTGGGACTGAAGCTTTCTTT. Residues: CASSLAGGGTEAFF.

This chain links TRBV27 with TRBJ1-4, with a tentative D call TRBD1 (6 bases). Between the trimmed V and J ends, which lost 6 bases and 4 bases, there was a span of 12 bases. CDR1 and CDR2 from the germline V gene are MNHEY and SMNVEV (reference sequence). CDR3 size: 14 residues. The CDR3 loop reads CASRLRGNNEKLFF. CDR3 nucleotides: TGTGCCAGCAGGCTGAGGGGGAATAATGAAAAACTGTTTTTT.

V gene TRBV7-2 combines with J gene TRBJ2-1; TRBD2 agrees at 10 bases. The CDR3 loop spans 15 amino acids. CDR1 is SGHTA and CDR2 is FQGNSA in the germline V gene. V shed 1 base, J shed 12 bases, and the junction held 9 bases outside the gene matches. CDR3 bases: TGTGCCAGCAGCTTAGGTCTAAGCGGGGGGGCGGGGCAGTTCTTC. Translating it yields CASSLGLSGGAGQFF.

The chain has TRBV6-6 and TRBJ1-1; TRBD1 is a possible D gene (6 bases). The length of the CDR3 is 15 residues. V was trimmed by 10 bases and J by 1 base, leaving 19 bases between them. CDR1 MNHNY and CDR2 SVGAGI come from the germline V gene (reference sequence). The CDR3, as DNA: TGTGCCACCAAGGGGGTGGGGGCTTGGAACACTGAAGCTTTCTTT. It yields the protein CATKGVGAWNTEAFF.

This clone has a single count. A junction boundary mismatches the germline segment, possibly from a read error. The V call is TRBV7-9, the J call TRBJ1-1; 7 positions match TRBD1. Germline V gene lookup returns CDR1 SEHNR and CDR2 FQNEAQ (reference sequence). CDR3 size: 16 residues. The CDR3 sequence is CSSSHIRQGRGTEAFF. CDR3 coding DNA: TGTTCCAGCAGCCATATACGACAGGGACGCGGCACTGAAGCTTTCTTT.

This chain connects TRBV11-2 to TRBJ2-1; D might be TRBD2 (7 bases). The CDR3 consists of 14 residues. Trimming stripped 7 bases from V and 10 bases from J, with 20 bases between. The V gene's germline CDR1 is SGHAT and CDR2 FQNNGV. This CDR3 reads CASTLFPGGKEQFF. CDR3 nucleotide sequence: TGTGCCAGCACCCTATTTCCGGGGGGCAAGGAGCAGTTCTTC.

This rearrangement joins TRBV10-3 to TRBJ1-1; 7 positions agree with TRBD1. CDR3 length: 16 residues. J gave up 3 bases and V 3 bases, and 10 bases lay outside the gene matches. Germline V gives CDR1 ENHRY, CDR2 SYGVKD. CDR3 sequence reads: CAISDPRTGPDTEAFF. CDR3 nucleotide sequence: TGTGCCATCAGTGATCCGAGGACAGGCCCCGACACTGAAGCTTTCTTT.

This clone was seen a handful of times. The genes are TRBV2 and TRBJ1-1, with D possibly being TRBD1 (5 bases). Germline V gives CDR1 SNHLY, CDR2 FYNNEI. Trimming left V 8 bases short and J 5 bases short, with 18 bases between. The CDR3 is made up of 14 amino acids. DNA of the CDR3: TGTGCCAGCTCTACCCCCAAGAAGGGGACTGAAGCTTTCTTT. It translates to CASSTPKKGTEAFF.